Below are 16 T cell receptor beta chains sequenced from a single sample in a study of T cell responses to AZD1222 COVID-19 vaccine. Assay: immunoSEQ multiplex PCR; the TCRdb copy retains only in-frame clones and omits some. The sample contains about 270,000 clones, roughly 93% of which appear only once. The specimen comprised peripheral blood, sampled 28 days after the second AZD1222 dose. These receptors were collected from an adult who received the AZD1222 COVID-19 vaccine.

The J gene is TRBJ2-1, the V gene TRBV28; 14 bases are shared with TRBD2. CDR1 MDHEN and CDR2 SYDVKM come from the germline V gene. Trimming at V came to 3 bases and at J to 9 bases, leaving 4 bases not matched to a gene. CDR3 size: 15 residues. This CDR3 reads CASSFGTSGGSEQFF. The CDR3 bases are TGTGCCAGCAGTTTCGGGACTAGCGGGGGCAGTGAGCAGTTCTTC.

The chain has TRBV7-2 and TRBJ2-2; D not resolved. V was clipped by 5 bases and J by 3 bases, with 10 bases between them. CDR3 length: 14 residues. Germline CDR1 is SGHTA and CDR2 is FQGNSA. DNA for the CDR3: TGTGCCAGCAGCCCTGACCACGACACCGGGGAGCTGTTTTTT. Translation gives CASSPDHDTGELFF.

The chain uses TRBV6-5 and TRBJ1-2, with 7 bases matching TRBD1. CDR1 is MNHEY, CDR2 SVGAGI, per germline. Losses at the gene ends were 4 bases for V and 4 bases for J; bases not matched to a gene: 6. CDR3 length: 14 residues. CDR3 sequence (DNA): TGTGCCAGCAGTTCCGGACAGGTTCTCTATGGCTACACCTTC. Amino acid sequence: CASSSGQVLYGYTF.

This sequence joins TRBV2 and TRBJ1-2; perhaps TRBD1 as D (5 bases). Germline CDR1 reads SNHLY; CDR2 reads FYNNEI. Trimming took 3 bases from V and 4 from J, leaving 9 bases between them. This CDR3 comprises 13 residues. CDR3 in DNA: TGTGCCAGCAGTGAGGGGGGACCCTATGGCTACACCTTC. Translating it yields CASSEGGPYGYTF. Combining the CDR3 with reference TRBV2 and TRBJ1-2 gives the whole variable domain EPEVTQTPSHQVTQMGQEVILRCVPISNHLYFYWYRQILGQKVEFLVSFYNNEISEKSEIFDDQFSVERPDGSNFTLKIRSTKLEDSAMYFCASSEGGPYGYTFGSGTRLTVV.

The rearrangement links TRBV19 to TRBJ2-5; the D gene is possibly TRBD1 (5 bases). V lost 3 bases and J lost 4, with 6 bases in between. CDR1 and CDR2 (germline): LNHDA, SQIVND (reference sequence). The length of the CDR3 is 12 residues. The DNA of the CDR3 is TGTGCCAGTAGTATTAGGGGAGAGACCCAGTACTTC. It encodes CASSIRGETQYF.

CDR3 sequence reads: CASSIAGEQFF. The CDR3 DNA is TGTGCCAGTAGTATCGCGGGCGAGCAGTTCTTC. This chain links TRBV19 with TRBJ2-1, with TRBD2 as a possible D gene (5 bases). Germline assignment: CDR1 LNHDA and CDR2 SQIVND (reference sequence). The V gene lost 3 bases and the J gene lost 10 bases, with 7 bases spanning the gap. The CDR3 has 11 residues.

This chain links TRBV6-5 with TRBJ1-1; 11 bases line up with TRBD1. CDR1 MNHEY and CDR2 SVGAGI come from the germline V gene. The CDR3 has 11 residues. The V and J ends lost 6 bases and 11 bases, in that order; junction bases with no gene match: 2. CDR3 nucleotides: TGTGCCAGCAGCGGGACAGGGGGGGCTTTCTTT. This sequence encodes CASSGTGGAFF.

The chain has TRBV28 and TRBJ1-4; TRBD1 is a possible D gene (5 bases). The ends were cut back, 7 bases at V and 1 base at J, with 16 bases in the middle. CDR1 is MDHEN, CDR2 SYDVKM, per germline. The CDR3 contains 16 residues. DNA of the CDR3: TGTGCCAGCATACCGCGGGGGGTACGAACTAATGAAAAACTGTTTTTT. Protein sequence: CASIPRGVRTNEKLFF. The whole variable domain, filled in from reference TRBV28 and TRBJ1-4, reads DVKVTQSSRYLVKRTGEKVFLECVQDMDHENMFWYRQDPGLGLRLIYFSYDVKMKEKGDIPEGYSVSREKKERFSLILESASTNQTSMYLCASIPRGVRTNEKLFFGSGTQLSVL.

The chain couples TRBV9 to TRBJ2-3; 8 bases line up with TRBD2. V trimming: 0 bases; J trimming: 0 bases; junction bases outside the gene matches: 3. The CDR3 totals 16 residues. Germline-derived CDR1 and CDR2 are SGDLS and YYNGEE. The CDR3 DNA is TGTGCCAGCAGCGTAGGACTAGCGTCTAGCACAGATACGCAGTATTTT. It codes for CASSVGLASSTDTQYF.

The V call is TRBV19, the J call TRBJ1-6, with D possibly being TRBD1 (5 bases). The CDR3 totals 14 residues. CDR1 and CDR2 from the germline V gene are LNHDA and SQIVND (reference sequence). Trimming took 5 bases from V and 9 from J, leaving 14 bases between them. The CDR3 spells CASSRTIGSSPLHF. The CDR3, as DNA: TGTGCCAGTAGTCGGACAATTGGGAGTTCACCCCTCCACTTT.

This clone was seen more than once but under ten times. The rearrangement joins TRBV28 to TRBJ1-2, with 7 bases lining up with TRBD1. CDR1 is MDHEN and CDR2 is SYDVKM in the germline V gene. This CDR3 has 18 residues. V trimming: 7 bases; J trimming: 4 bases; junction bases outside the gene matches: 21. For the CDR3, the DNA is TGTGCCAGCACCACCGCGGCGGCAGGGGGATCCTTAAGCTATGGCTACACCTTC. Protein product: CASTTAAAGGSLSYGYTF.

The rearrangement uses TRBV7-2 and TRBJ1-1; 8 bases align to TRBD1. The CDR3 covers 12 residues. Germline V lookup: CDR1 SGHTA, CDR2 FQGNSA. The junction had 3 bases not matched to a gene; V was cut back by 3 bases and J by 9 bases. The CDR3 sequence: CASSFSRGQAFF. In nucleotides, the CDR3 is TGTGCCAGCAGCTTCAGCAGGGGGCAAGCTTTCTTT.

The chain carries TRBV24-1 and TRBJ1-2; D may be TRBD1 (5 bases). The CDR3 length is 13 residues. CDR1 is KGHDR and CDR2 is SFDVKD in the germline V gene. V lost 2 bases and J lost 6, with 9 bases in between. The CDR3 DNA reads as TGTGCCACCAGTGATTCCGCCAGGGATGGCTACACCTTC. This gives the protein CATSDSARDGYTF.

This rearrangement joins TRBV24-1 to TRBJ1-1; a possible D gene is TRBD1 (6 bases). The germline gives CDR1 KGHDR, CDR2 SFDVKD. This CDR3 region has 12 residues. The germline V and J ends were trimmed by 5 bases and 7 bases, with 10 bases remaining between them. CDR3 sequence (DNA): TGTGCCACCAGTGGGACAGTCGGTGAAGCTTTCTTT. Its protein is CATSGTVGEAFF.

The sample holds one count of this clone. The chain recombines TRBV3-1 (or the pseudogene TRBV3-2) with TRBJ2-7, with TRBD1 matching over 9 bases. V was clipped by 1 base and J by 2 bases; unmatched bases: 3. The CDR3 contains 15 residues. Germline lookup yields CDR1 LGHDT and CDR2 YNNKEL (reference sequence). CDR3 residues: CASSQGQGGAYEQYF. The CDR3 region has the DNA TGTGCCAGCAGCCAAGGACAGGGGGGCGCCTACGAGCAGTACTTC.

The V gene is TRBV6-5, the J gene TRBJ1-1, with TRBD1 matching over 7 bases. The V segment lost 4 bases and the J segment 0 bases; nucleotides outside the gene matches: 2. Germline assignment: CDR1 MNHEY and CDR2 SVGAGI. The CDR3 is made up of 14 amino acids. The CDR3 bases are TGTGCCAGCAGTTGGGGACAGATGAACACTGAAGCTTTCTTT. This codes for CASSWGQMNTEAFF.